This T cell receptor beta chain was retrieved from a study of cytotoxic CD8 clonotypes in ibrutinib-treated CLL. The germline CDR1 and CDR2 sequences are SEHNR and FQNEAQ (reference sequence). The CDR3 is 14 amino acids. The V gene end was trimmed by 5 bases and the J gene end by 4 bases; junction bases not matched to a gene: 3. The study's findings and limits: Progressing and sustained-remission patients had different sampling times.

This clone was counted only a few times. Its target is not known. Profiling relied on immunoSEQ multiplex PCR, and the TCRdb table lists in-frame clones only, not all of them. The sample includes about 120,000 clones, 45% to 65% seen only once; the top ten take under 45%. The input for sequencing was PBMCs, taken after 24 months of ibrutinib treatment. The receptor comes from a human donor with chronic lymphocytic leukemia. This sequence joins TRBV7-9 and TRBJ2-1, with TRBD1 matching 9 bases. The CDR3 loop reads CASSPGQGYNEQFF. The DNA for the CDR3 is TGTGCCAGCAGCCCGGGACAGGGATACAATGAGCAGTTCTTC.